This paragraph covers one TCR beta chain sequence. CDR1 and CDR2 (germline): SGHAT, FQNNGV. The germline V and J ends were trimmed by 5 bases and 8 bases, with 18 bases remaining between them. The CDR3 covers 14 residues. Profiling relied on immunoSEQ multiplex PCR, and the TCRdb table lists in-frame clones only, not all of them. The sample consists of a few hundred thousand clones, about four fifths of them appearing once. The sample originates from a study of blood T cell repertoires in COVID-19. This receptor was taken from a man aged 25-40 years who had recovered from COVID-19. The V gene is TRBV11-2, the J gene TRBJ1-2, with D tentatively TRBD1 (6 bases). Sequences were obtained from peripheral blood. CDR3: CASSRGWTALGYTF. For the CDR3, the DNA is TGTGCCAGCAGCCGAGGGTGGACAGCGTTGGGCTACACCTTC.